This passage covers 24 T cell receptor beta chains from one sample sequenced in a study of somatic mutations in cytotoxic T cells in rheumatoid arthritis. Clones were sequenced by immunoSEQ multiplex PCR, and TCRdb holds only the in-frame ones, with some missing. In the table there are approximately 17,000 clones, 60% to 80% of which are singletons. The sample was CD8+ T cells sorted from blood. All receptors come from an adult with rheumatoid arthritis.

V gene TRBV19 combines with J gene TRBJ2-5; 8 nucleotides align to TRBD2. Losses at the gene ends were 5 bases for V and 5 bases for J; bases not matched to a gene: 10. The germline V gene has CDR1 LNHDA and CDR2 SQIVND (reference sequence). The CDR3 totals 15 residues. Written as DNA, the CDR3 is TGTGCCAGTAGTCCCGGAGCGGGAGAGGGCGAGACCCAGTACTTC. Amino acids: CASSPGAGEGETQYF.

The rearrangement uses TRBV7-2 and TRBJ2-4; TRBD1 matches 7 bases. The CDR3 totals 15 residues. Germline V lookup: CDR1 SGHTA, CDR2 FQGNSA. After removal of 0 bases from V and 4 bases from J, the junction contained 3 bases not matched to a gene. The CDR3 loop reads CASSLAGTDKNIQYF. CDR3 sequence (DNA): TGTGCCAGCAGCTTAGCGGGGACAGATAAAAACATTCAGTACTTC.

This rearrangement joins TRBV9 to TRBJ2-1; D possibly corresponds to TRBD2 (6 bases). This CDR3 comprises 20 residues. Germline CDR1 is SGDLS and CDR2 is YYNGEE. Deletions cut 3 bases from V and 0 bases from J, with 25 bases between. For the CDR3, the DNA is TGTGCCAGCAGCGGGAAGAGACGGGACTTTCTCCTTCCCTCCTACAATGAGCAGTTCTTC. It yields the protein CASSGKRRDFLLPSYNEQFF. The whole variable domain, remainder taken from reference TRBV9 and TRBJ2-1, is DSGVTQTPKHLITATGQRVTLRCSPRSGDLSVYWYQQSLDQGLQFLIQYYNGEERAKGNILERFSAQQFPDLHSELNLSSLELGDSALYFCASSGKRRDFLLPSYNEQFFGPGTRLTVL.

Only one count was recorded for this clone. The chain joins TRBV27 to TRBJ1-1; tentatively, D is TRBD1 (5 bases). V was trimmed by 10 bases and J by 3 bases, leaving 15 bases between them. Germline V gene sequence: CDR1 MNHEY, CDR2 SMNVEV (reference sequence). The CDR3 length is 13 residues. The CDR3 DNA reads TGTGCCACCCGGTCAGGGTTGGACACTGAAGCTTTCTTT. This sequence encodes CATRSGLDTEAFF.

The V gene is TRBV4-3, the J gene TRBJ1-5; maybe TRBD1 (5 bases). Germline assignment: CDR1 LGHNA and CDR2 YSLEER. The germline V and J ends were trimmed by 0 bases and 5 bases, with 11 bases remaining between them. This CDR3 region has 15 residues. Here the CDR3 DNA reads TGCGCCAGCAGCCAAGAATCAGGGTTGGATCAGCCCCAGCATTTT. As protein: CASSQESGLDQPQHF.

The chain combines TRBV5-1 with TRBJ2-7; D is possibly TRBD1 or TRBD2 (5 bases each). Deletions cut 0 bases from V and 1 base from J, with 14 bases between. Looked up from germline, CDR1 is SGHRS and CDR2 is YFSETQ. This CDR3 spans 16 amino acids. CDR3 region: CASSLGPGTGSYEQYF. The CDR3 DNA sequence: TGCGCCAGCAGCTTGGGGCCCGGGACGGGGTCCTACGAGCAGTACTTC.

The chain recombines TRBV9 with TRBJ2-3; the D gene could be TRBD1 or TRBD2 (5 bases each). Trimming took off 6 bases at V and 3 bases at J, with 17 bases between the two ends. Germline lookup yields CDR1 SGDLS and CDR2 YYNGEE. The length of the CDR3 is 15 residues. CDR3 DNA: TGTGCCAGCATCCCGGGCGAGGGACCGACAGATACGCAGTATTTT. Protein sequence: CASIPGEGPTDTQYF.

The chain carries TRBV27 and TRBJ2-1; the D gene is possibly TRBD2 (5 bases). V was shortened by 2 bases and J by 7 bases, with 6 bases between the two germline ends. Germline V gene sequence: CDR1 MNHEY, CDR2 SMNVEV (reference sequence). The CDR3 is 12 residues long. CDR3 DNA: TGTGCCAGCAGTTTACCGGGGAATGAGCAGTTCTTC. It yields the protein CASSLPGNEQFF.

The rearrangement uses TRBV5-6 and TRBJ2-2; D unclear. CDR1 is SGHDT, CDR2 YYEEEE, per germline. Trimming cost V 6 bases and J 3 bases, with 6 bases left between them. The CDR3 length is 12 residues. CDR3 DNA: TGTGCCAGCACAGAGGACACCGGGGAGCTGTTTTTT. Translating gives CASTEDTGELFF.

This clone occurred once. The chain couples TRBV11-3 to TRBJ1-1; possible D gene TRBD1, 5 bases. Germline values: CDR1 SGHNT, CDR2 YENEEA. The CDR3 is made up of 12 amino acids. The V end was cut by 9 bases, the J end by 3 bases, with 11 bases between. This chain's CDR3 is CASSQGDTEAFF. For the CDR3, the DNA is TGTGCCAGTTCCCAGGGAGACACTGAAGCTTTCTTT.

The chain uses TRBV29-1 and TRBJ2-7, with a weak D call TRBD1 (7 bases). V gave up 4 bases and J gave up 3 bases, with 19 bases separating them. CDR3 length: 15 amino acids. The V gene's germline CDR1 is SQVTM and CDR2 ANQGSEA. CDR3 in amino acids: CSVGDSTGAFYEQYF. CDR3 DNA: TGCAGCGTTGGGGACTCCACAGGGGCCTTCTACGAGCAGTACTTC.

The rearrangement uses TRBV7-9 and TRBJ2-1; the D gene could be TRBD1 or TRBD2 (5 bases each). The CDR3 runs 14 residues. From germline, CDR1 is SEHNR and CDR2 FQNEAQ (reference sequence). Trimming took 6 bases from V and 3 from J, leaving 12 bases between them. CDR3 in amino acids: CASSTGGGYNEQFF. In DNA form, the CDR3 reads TGTGCCAGCAGTACGGGTGGGGGCTACAATGAGCAGTTCTTC.

The chain employs TRBV6-4 and TRBJ2-3, with 10 nucleotides matching TRBD2. The germline gives CDR1 MRHNA, CDR2 SNTAGT. The CDR3 loop spans 16 amino acids. J was trimmed by 1 base and V by 3 bases; bases with no gene match: 4. CDR3 amino acids: CASSEGTSGGTDTQYF. Written as DNA, the CDR3 is TGTGCCAGCAGTGAAGGAACTAGCGGGGGCACAGATACGCAGTATTTT.

The chain joins TRBV7-9 to TRBJ2-7; TRBD2 aligns across 10 bases. Germline-derived CDR1 and CDR2 are SEHNR and FQNEAQ (reference sequence). Germline trimming cut 5 bases from V and 3 bases from J; bases unmatched to any gene: 7. The CDR3 loop spans 15 amino acids. The CDR3 DNA reads as TGTGCCAGCAGCCTATGGACTAGCGGAAACTACGAGCAGTACTTC. Residues: CASSLWTSGNYEQYF.

The chain employs TRBV28 and TRBJ2-7; D gene unclear. Germline loops: CDR1 MDHEN, CDR2 SYDVKM. V shed 3 bases and J shed 0 bases, with 12 bases lying between them. The CDR3 consists of 15 residues. CDR3 protein: CASSFKGFLSYEQYF. CDR3 bases: TGTGCCAGCAGTTTTAAAGGTTTCCTCTCCTACGAGCAGTACTTC.

This chain joins TRBV7-2 and TRBJ2-5; 11 positions agree with TRBD2. CDR3 length: 16 amino acids. Looked up from germline, CDR1 is SGHTA and CDR2 is FQGNSA. V shed 5 bases and J 5 bases; nucleotides not matched to a gene: 10. CDR3 protein: CASSPRVAGGLETQYF. DNA for the CDR3: TGTGCCAGCAGCCCCCGTGTAGCGGGAGGGCTCGAGACCCAGTACTTC.

This clone was counted only a few times. The chain couples TRBV9 to TRBJ1-1; possible D gene TRBD1, 6 bases. This CDR3 region has 14 residues. The germline V and J ends were trimmed by 0 bases and 5 bases, with 11 bases remaining between them. Germline values: CDR1 SGDLS, CDR2 YYNGEE. The CDR3 loop is CASSVGRQGTEAFF. As DNA, the CDR3 is TGTGCCAGCAGCGTAGGTCGGCAGGGGACTGAAGCTTTCTTT.

This clone came up once. V gene TRBV27 combines with J gene TRBJ2-1; D gene ambiguous. The CDR3 extends over 11 amino acids. Trimming stripped 1 base from V and 5 bases from J, with 0 bases between. Per germline, CDR1 MNHEY and CDR2 SMNVEV (reference sequence). The CDR3 spells CASSLYNEQFF. DNA of the CDR3: TGTGCCAGCAGTTTATACAATGAGCAGTTCTTC.

In nucleotides, the CDR3 is TGCAGCGTCGCCGGGACTAGCGGGAGTGGCGCGGTTACGCAGTATTTT. Translated, it gives CSVAGTSGSGAVTQYF. The chain employs TRBV29-1 and TRBJ2-3, with 14 bases lining up with TRBD2. V lost 6 bases to trimming and J lost 8 bases; unmatched junction nucleotides: 13. Germline V lookup: CDR1 SQVTM, CDR2 ANQGSEA. The CDR3 is 16 residues long.

V gene TRBV27 combines with J gene TRBJ2-1, with TRBD2 matching 11 bases. After removal of 5 bases from V and 4 bases from J, the junction contained 4 bases not matched to a gene. Germline lookup yields CDR1 MNHEY and CDR2 SMNVEV (reference sequence). The CDR3 spans 15 residues. CDR3 in amino acids: CASSLGLAVYNEQFF. The CDR3 DNA sequence: TGTGCCAGCAGTCTGGGACTAGCGGTTTACAATGAGCAGTTCTTC.

This CDR3 is CASSLIESSERNTEAFF. In DNA form, the CDR3 reads TGTGCCAGCAGCTTAATTGAGAGTTCGGAAAGGAACACTGAAGCTTTCTTT. This chain joins TRBV7-9 and TRBJ1-1; D is unresolved. V dropped 2 bases and J dropped 1 base, with 17 bases sitting between them. The CDR3 sequence is 17 residues long. The germline V gene has CDR1 SEHNR and CDR2 FQNEAQ (reference sequence). Full variable domain (remainder filled in from reference TRBV7-9 and TRBJ1-1): DTGVSQNPRHKITKRGQNVTFRCDPISEHNRLYWYRQTLGQGPEFLTYFQNEAQLEKSRLLSDRFSAERPKGSFSTLEIQRTEQGDSAMYLCASSLIESSERNTEAFFGQGTRLTVV.

In this sample, this clone turned up once. The genes are TRBV15 and TRBJ2-3; a possible D gene is TRBD2 (5 bases). Trimming cost V 0 bases and J 2 bases, with 12 bases left between them. The CDR3 runs to 16 residues. Germline CDR1 and CDR2: LNHNV and YYDKDF (reference sequence). CDR3 sequence: CATSRERSGATDTQYF. The DNA for the CDR3 is TGTGCCACCAGCAGAGAACGAAGCGGAGCCACAGATACGCAGTATTTT. The full variable domain, completed using reference TRBV15 and TRBJ2-3, is DAMVIQNPRYQVTQFGKPVTLSCSQTLNHNVMYWYQQKSSQAPKLLFHYYDKDFNNEADTPDNFQSRRPNTSFCFLDIRSPGLGDTAMYLCATSRERSGATDTQYFGPGTRLTVL.

This chain uses TRBV19 with TRBJ1-2; 7 nucleotides match TRBD1. The CDR3 spans 14 residues. The V gene end was trimmed by 7 bases and the J gene end by 6 bases; junction bases not matched to a gene: 11. Germline V gene lookup returns CDR1 LNHDA and CDR2 SQIVND (reference sequence). The CDR3 sequence is CASTSQTGDHGYTF. CDR3 coding DNA: TGTGCCAGTACCAGTCAAACAGGGGACCATGGCTACACCTTC.

This clone was seen a handful of times. V gene TRBV15 combines with J gene TRBJ2-7; D could derive from TRBD1 or TRBD2 (5 bases each). CDR1 is LNHNV and CDR2 is YYDKDF in the germline V gene (reference sequence). With 0 bases removed from V and 5 bases from J, the gap between germline ends came to 8 bases. This CDR3 contains 13 residues. CDR3 sequence (DNA): TGTGCCACCAGCAGAGATCTGGGGGACGAGCAGTACTTC. Encoded protein: CATSRDLGDEQYF.